This paragraph covers one TCR beta chain sequence. Its specificity is not known. This record comes from a study of cytomegalovirus exposure and HLA in healthy donors. Study results and caveats: A later analysis found first-cohort TCR clusters tended to co-occur in the 90 to 150 validation repertoires. The study put about 180 TCR beta chains on its list as cytomegalovirus-associated.

The data were produced by immunoSEQ multiplex PCR, yet TCRdb's version contains in-frame clones alone and is incomplete. Of some 67,000 clones listed, 94% were seen once; the top ten hold approximately 0.99%. The CDR3 totals 16 residues. V was shortened by 3 bases and J by 1 base, with 15 bases between the two germline ends. Germline assignment: CDR1 MNHEY and CDR2 SMNVEV (reference sequence). The sequence came from a woman aged 18 to 35 in good health and CMV-seronegative. Sequenced sample: PBMCs. The chain links TRBV27 to TRBJ1-1, with a weak D call TRBD1 (5 bases). The CDR3: CASSFRAGEGNTEAFF. In DNA, the CDR3 is TGTGCCAGCAGTTTTCGTGCGGGGGAGGGGAACACTGAAGCTTTCTTT.